One sample yielded the 24 T cell receptor beta chains listed below, sequenced in a study of cytomegalovirus exposure and HLA in healthy donors. Vbeta (60) and Jbeta (13) primers were used in the PCR. Profiling relied on immunoSEQ multiplex PCR, and the TCRdb table lists in-frame clones only, not all of them. The sample has roughly 140,000 clones; 60% to 85% are singletons. The specimen sequenced was PBMCs. All receptors come from a man in his forties in good health and CMV-seropositive.

CDR3 bases: TGCGCCAGCAGCTTGCAGGGTGGGGCTGGAAACACCATATATTTT. This gives the protein CASSLQGGAGNTIYF. The chain uses TRBV5-1 and TRBJ1-3; D perhaps matches TRBD1 (5 bases). CDR3 size: 15 residues. Germline loops: CDR1 SGHRS, CDR2 YFSETQ. V was shortened by 1 base and J by 2 bases, with 10 bases between the two germline ends.

The V and J genes are TRBV6-5 and TRBJ2-3, with D perhaps TRBD2 (5 bases). Trimming stripped 0 bases from V and 3 bases from J, with 7 bases between. Germline assignment: CDR1 MNHEY and CDR2 SVGAGI. The CDR3 is 14 amino acids. The CDR3 sequence is CASSYSSGTDTQYF. CDR3 DNA sequence: TGTGCCAGCAGTTACTCGTCGGGGACAGATACGCAGTATTTT.

The chain links TRBV6-5 to TRBJ1-2; 9 nucleotides match TRBD1. Germline lookup yields CDR1 MNHEY and CDR2 SVGAGI. This CDR3 region has 14 residues. With 7 bases clipped from V and 2 bases from J, the junction kept 5 bases outside the gene matches. In DNA, the CDR3 is TGTGCCAGCACAAGGGACAGGGCGAACTATGGCTACACCTTC. Its protein product is CASTRDRANYGYTF.

The chain joins TRBV11-3 to TRBJ2-1; weak D call: TRBD2 (5 bases). This CDR3 is 16 amino acids long. Germline loops: CDR1 SGHNT, CDR2 YENEEA. V was cut by 8 bases and J by 4 bases, with 21 bases left in between. CDR3 DNA sequence: TGTGCCAGCGGGCAAAAAACCGGAGGAGGATACAATGAGCAGTTCTTC. Protein: CASGQKTGGGYNEQFF.

The CDR3 DNA sequence: TGTGCCAGCAGTCCGGGACTAACGGAAAACATTCAGTACTTC. It translates to CASSPGLTENIQYF. The chain combines TRBV6-1 with TRBJ2-4; 7 bases are a match to TRBD2. V lost 5 bases and J lost 5; bases outside the gene matches: 6. Germline lookup yields CDR1 MNHNS and CDR2 SASEGT. The CDR3 has 14 amino acids.

V usage is TRBV5-6 and J usage is TRBJ2-1; TRBD2 might be the D (5 bases). The CDR3 has 15 amino acids. CDR1 and CDR2 (germline): SGHDT, YYEEEE. Trimming stripped 0 bases from V and 4 bases from J, with 11 bases between. CDR3 residues: CASSLGTSTYNEQFF. In nucleotides, the CDR3 is TGTGCCAGCAGCTTGGGGACTTCCACTTACAATGAGCAGTTCTTC.

The chain employs TRBV14 and TRBJ1-1; a weak D match, TRBD1 (5 bases). Deletions cut 3 bases from V and 1 base from J, with 12 bases between. CDR1 and CDR2 from the germline V gene are SGHDN and FVKESK. This CDR3 has 15 residues. In DNA, the CDR3 is TGTGCCAGCAGCCAGGGTAGGGGTGGGAACACTGAAGCTTTCTTT. This gives the protein CASSQGRGGNTEAFF.

This clone was seen a single time. The gene calls are TRBV28 and TRBJ2-7; 7 positions agree with TRBD1. The CDR3 totals 12 residues. Germline assignment: CDR1 MDHEN and CDR2 SYDVKM. The J segment lost 2 bases and the V segment lost 8 bases, leaving 3 bases of the junction unmatched. CDR3 sequence: CASQGVPYEQYF. Here the CDR3 DNA reads TGTGCCAGCCAGGGGGTTCCCTACGAGCAGTACTTC.

This rearrangement joins TRBV18 to TRBJ2-7, with TRBD1 matching over 7 bases. Germline CDR1 is KGHSH and CDR2 is LQKENI. J was trimmed by 7 bases and V by 1 base; bases with no gene match: 7. This CDR3 has 14 residues. CDR3 bases: TGTGCCAGCTCACCACAGGGGGCGCAGGGGGAGCAGTACTTC. Its translation is CASSPQGAQGEQYF.

The chain recombines TRBV11-2 with TRBJ2-2, with D perhaps matching TRBD2 (6 bases). The V end was cut by 6 bases, the J end by 8 bases, with 10 bases between. Per germline, CDR1 SGHAT and CDR2 FQNNGV. This CDR3 has 12 residues. CDR3 nucleotides: TGTGCCAGCAGGTCTAGCGCGGGGGAGCTGTTTTTT. It specifies CASRSSAGELFF. Filled out from reference TRBV11-2 and TRBJ2-2, the complete variable domain reads EAGVAQSPRYKIIEKRQSVAFWCNPISGHATLYWYQQILGQGPKLLIQFQNNGVVDDSQLPKDRFSAERLKGVDSTLKIQPAKLEDSAVYLCASRSSAGELFFGEGSRLTVL.

In its sample, this clone was seen once. This sequence joins TRBV7-6 and TRBJ2-3; 9 nucleotides line up with TRBD1. The germline V gene encodes CDR1 SGHVS and CDR2 FNYEAQ. With 2 bases clipped from V and 4 bases from J, the junction kept 1 base outside the gene matches. The CDR3 contains 14 residues. The chain's CDR3 is CASSLRQGADTQYF. The CDR3 region has the DNA TGTGCCAGCAGCTTAAGACAGGGGGCAGATACGCAGTATTTT.

The genes are TRBV4-1 and TRBJ1-1; unclear D gene. CDR1 is MGHRA and CDR2 is YSYEKL in the germline V gene. The CDR3 contains 15 residues. Trimming stripped 0 bases from V and 2 bases from J, with 10 bases between. The CDR3 bases are TGCGCCAGCAGCCAAGATGGGGAGGGCAACACTGAAGCTTTCTTT. Its protein product is CASSQDGEGNTEAFF.

J is TRBJ2-1 and V is TRBV4-2, with a tentative D call TRBD2 (5 bases). Germline V gene sequence: CDR1 LGHNA, CDR2 YNFKEQ. The CDR3 loop spans 15 amino acids. V gave up 2 bases and J gave up 1 base, with 9 bases separating them. Written as DNA, the CDR3 is TGTGCCAGCAGCCAATCTGGCGGGTCCTACAATGAGCAGTTCTTC. It yields the protein CASSQSGGSYNEQFF.

The chain combines TRBV7-3 with TRBJ2-2; 7 nucleotides align to TRBD1. The V gene's germline CDR1 is SGHTA and CDR2 FQGTGA. The junction had 3 bases not matched to a gene; V was cut back by 2 bases and J by 0 bases. The CDR3 runs 16 residues. The CDR3 coding sequence is TGTGCCAGCAGCTTAGGGACAGCAGCGAACACCGGGGAGCTGTTTTTT. It translates to CASSLGTAANTGELFF.

The chain links TRBV6-5 to TRBJ1-5, with D unclear. CDR3 length: 13 residues. The V gene's germline CDR1 is MNHEY and CDR2 SVGAGI. V was trimmed by 6 bases and J by 10 bases, leaving 16 bases between them. Here the CDR3 reads CASSLDRISPQHF. The CDR3, as DNA: TGTGCCAGCAGCCTAGATAGGATCAGCCCCCAGCATTTT.

This clone was detected only once. The chain combines TRBV19 with TRBJ1-2; 10 bases align to TRBD1. Unmatched junction bases numbered 7, after V lost 4 bases and J lost 8 bases. The CDR3 length is 14 residues. From germline, CDR1 is LNHDA and CDR2 SQIVND (reference sequence). In DNA form, the CDR3 reads TGTGCCAGTAGTAGCGGACAGGGGGACGGGGGCTACACCTTC. Encoded protein: CASSSGQGDGGYTF.

The chain uses TRBV10-3 and TRBJ2-1; 11 bases are shared with TRBD2. Germline V CDR1 and CDR2: ENHRY, SYGVKD. The V gene end was trimmed by 8 bases and the J gene end by 0 bases; junction bases not matched to a gene: 6. The CDR3 sequence is 16 residues long. The CDR3 here is CAIGLAGNSSYNEQFF. In DNA, the CDR3 is TGTGCCATCGGACTAGCGGGCAATAGCTCCTACAATGAGCAGTTCTTC.

This chain joins TRBV29-1 and TRBJ1-1; tentatively, D is TRBD1 (6 bases). Germline assignment: CDR1 SQVTM and CDR2 ANQGSEA. V lost 4 bases and J 0 bases, leaving 6 bases between the germline ends. The CDR3 is made up of 12 amino acids. CDR3 residues: CSVGTVNTEAFF. The CDR3 region has the DNA TGCAGCGTTGGGACAGTGAACACTGAAGCTTTCTTT.

The chain recombines TRBV5-8 with TRBJ2-1; perhaps TRBD2 as D (6 bases). CDR3 length: 15 amino acids. V gave up 4 bases and J gave up 8 bases, with 19 bases separating them. Germline CDR1 is SGHTS and CDR2 is YDEGEE. The CDR3 loop reads CASSPGTPLTHEQFF. Here the CDR3 DNA reads TGTGCCAGCAGCCCCGGGACTCCACTCACTCATGAGCAGTTCTTC. The variable domain in full, completed from reference TRBV5-8 and TRBJ2-1, reads EAGVTQSPTHLIKTRGQQATLRCSPISGHTSVYWYQQALGLGLQFLLWYDEGEERNRGNFPPRFSGRQFPNYSSELNVNALELEDSALYLCASSPGTPLTHEQFFGPGTRLTVL.

This chain connects TRBV7-2 to TRBJ2-2; TRBD2 matches at 8 bases. Per germline, CDR1 SGHTA and CDR2 FQGNSA. The CDR3 has 15 amino acids. V shed 7 bases, J shed 5 bases, and the junction held 9 bases outside the gene matches. The DNA for the CDR3 is TGTGCCAGCATCCTAGGGGCTAGCGGGACCGGGGAGCTGTTTTTT. It encodes CASILGASGTGELFF.

On this clone itself: A junction end diverges from the germline sequence, so it may reflect a read error. The gene calls are TRBV7-9 and TRBJ2-2; 12 bases fit TRBD1. In germline, CDR1 is SEHNR, CDR2 FQNEAQ (reference sequence). The CDR3 spans 16 residues. This CDR3 reads CSSSLAGTGGIGELFF. CDR3 nucleotides: TGTTCCAGCAGCTTAGCGGGGACAGGGGGCATCGGGGAGCTGTTTTTT.

This clone was seen a few times. This chain joins TRBV18 and TRBJ1-4, with D unresolved. The V end lost 1 base, the J end lost 0 bases, and 9 bases lay between the germline ends. In germline, CDR1 is KGHSH, CDR2 LQKENI. This CDR3 has 16 residues. CDR3 nucleotide sequence: TGTGCCAGCTCACCACGGTCCCAGGCAACTAATGAAAAACTGTTTTTT. Protein product: CASSPRSQATNEKLFF.

This chain joins TRBV5-8 and TRBJ1-2; TRBD1 might be the D (6 bases). Per germline, CDR1 SGHTS and CDR2 YDEGEE. V lost 0 bases and J 4 bases, leaving 16 bases between the germline ends. This CDR3 contains 16 residues. CDR3 bases: TGTGCCAGCAGCTTGGGTGTGGCAGGGGCCCCCTATGGCTACACCTTC. Encoded protein: CASSLGVAGAPYGYTF.

This sequence joins TRBV30 and TRBJ1-1; 7 positions agree with TRBD1. The CDR3 length is 12 residues. CDR1 and CDR2 (germline): GTSNPN, SVGIG (reference sequence). V dropped 2 bases and J dropped 10; count of bases not matched to a gene: 7. The CDR3 bases are TGTGCCTGGAGTAAAAGGGGGCTGAGAGCTTTCTTT. It yields the protein CAWSKRGLRAFF.